Each of the 23 T cell receptor beta chains below was sequenced from the same sample in a study of blood T cell repertoires in COVID-19 (dated by TCRdb to 2020 to 2021). Library preparation employed the immunoSEQ multiplex PCR assay. The table comes from immuneACCESS by way of TCRdb, which keeps in-frame sequences with V and J called. Part of the clones is missing from these tables; in studies checked, under half for an unresolved V gene and the rest for unknown reasons. The table for this sample lists fewer than 90,000 clones; roughly 90% of them were counted only once. Of the sample, about 6.7% is held by the ten largest clones. Sequenced input: peripheral blood. These receptors were obtained from a man between 65 and 85 years old with acute or convalescent COVID-19.

This sequence joins TRBV7-9 and TRBJ1-1, with TRBD1 identical over 8 bases. The CDR3 has 15 residues. J gave up 6 bases and V 5 bases, and 11 bases lay outside the gene matches. Germline-derived CDR1 and CDR2 are SEHNR and FQNEAQ (reference sequence). CDR3 coding DNA: TGTGCCAGCAGCGCCAGAACAGGGGGTGAATCTGAAGCTTTCTTT. Translated: CASSARTGGESEAFF.

This clone occurred a few times. The rearrangement uses TRBV11-2 and TRBJ2-1; 10 positions agree with TRBD2. The germline CDR1 and CDR2 sequences are SGHAT and FQNNGV. The CDR3 length is 15 residues. V gave up 5 bases and J gave up 10 bases; unmatched junction bases: 11. CDR3 sequence: CASSDLSGGALEQFF. The CDR3 nucleotides read TGTGCCAGCAGCGACCTAAGCGGGGGGGCCTTGGAGCAGTTCTTC. Complete variable domain (other parts from reference TRBV11-2 and TRBJ2-1): EAGVAQSPRYKIIEKRQSVAFWCNPISGHATLYWYQQILGQGPKLLIQFQNNGVVDDSQLPKDRFSAERLKGVDSTLKIQPAKLEDSAVYLCASSDLSGGALEQFFGPGTRLTVL.

The chain couples TRBV6-2 or TRBV6-3 to TRBJ2-1; maybe TRBD2 (5 bases). This CDR3 is built from 14 residues. V lost 4 bases and J 3 bases, leaving 10 bases between the germline ends. Germline CDR1 reads MNHEY; CDR2 reads SVGEGT. The CDR3 sequence is CASSLRTDYNEQFF. Written as DNA, the CDR3 is TGTGCCAGCAGTTTACGGACTGACTACAATGAGCAGTTCTTC.

The J gene is TRBJ1-4, the V gene TRBV28, with D maybe TRBD1 (5 bases). The CDR3 runs to 15 residues. V was cut by 4 bases and J by 4 bases, with 13 bases left in between. The germline gives CDR1 MDHEN, CDR2 SYDVKM. CDR3 nucleotides: TGTGCCAGCAGTTCCCCCGACAGATATAATGAAAAACTGTTTTTT. It yields the protein CASSSPDRYNEKLFF.

This clone was seen once. The chain employs TRBV28 and TRBJ2-1, with D possibly being TRBD1 (6 bases). CDR1 MDHEN and CDR2 SYDVKM come from the germline V gene. CDR3 length: 12 residues. With 8 bases removed from V and 6 bases from J, the gap between germline ends came to 11 bases. CDR3: CASSGVGNEQFF. The CDR3 DNA reads TGTGCCAGCTCAGGGGTTGGCAATGAGCAGTTCTTC.

This clone was seen a few times. The chain has TRBV2 and TRBJ1-3; D is unclear. Germline CDR1 is SNHLY and CDR2 is FYNNEI. V lost 0 bases and J 2 bases, leaving 11 bases between the germline ends. CDR3 size: 16 residues. CDR3: CASSEAAAETGNTIYF. In DNA form, the CDR3 reads TGTGCCAGCAGTGAAGCCGCGGCGGAGACTGGAAACACCATATATTTT.

This clone turned up a few times. J is TRBJ1-2 and V is TRBV19; 7 nucleotides agree with TRBD1. The CDR3 runs 12 residues. CDR1 and CDR2 (germline): LNHDA, SQIVND (reference sequence). The V and J ends lost 3 bases and 8 bases, in that order; junction bases with no gene match: 3. The CDR3, as DNA: TGTGCCAGTAGTATCACAGGGGCCGGCTACACCTTC. Its protein is CASSITGAGYTF.

This clone was seen a single time. The chain carries TRBV6-2 or TRBV6-3 and TRBJ1-2, with 12 positions matching TRBD1. The junction had 2 bases not matched to a gene; V was cut back by 2 bases and J by 4 bases. The CDR3 consists of 15 residues. The germline CDR1 and CDR2 sequences are MNHEY and SVGEGT. This CDR3 is CASSYGTGGFYGYTF. DNA of the CDR3: TGTGCCAGCAGTTACGGGACAGGGGGCTTCTATGGCTACACCTTC.

This chain uses TRBV18 with TRBJ2-4, with a possible D match to TRBD1 (5 bases). Germline V gene sequence: CDR1 KGHSH, CDR2 LQKENI. The CDR3 is 15 amino acids. Trimming left V 2 bases short and J 0 bases short, with 8 bases between. The CDR3 DNA reads TGTGCCAGCTCACCAGTAGGGGTAGCCAAAAACATTCAGTACTTC. Residues: CASSPVGVAKNIQYF.

V and J are TRBV6-5 and TRBJ1-5, with a tentative D call TRBD1 (5 bases). V lost 8 bases and J lost 7, with 21 bases in between. This CDR3 is built from 15 residues. Germline-derived CDR1 and CDR2 are MNHEY and SVGAGI. CDR3 sequence (DNA): TGTGCCAGCCGGAGCGAGACAGTCATCGGGCAGCCCCAGCATTTT. Translation: CASRSETVIGQPQHF.

The V call is TRBV10-3, the J call TRBJ1-3; 8 bases line up with TRBD1. With V trimmed by 6 bases and J by 3 bases, 10 bases remained unmatched. This CDR3 comprises 16 residues. CDR1 and CDR2 (germline): ENHRY, SYGVKD. CDR3 amino acids: CAISPGQGIIGNTIYF. CDR3 sequence (DNA): TGTGCCATCAGCCCCGGACAGGGTATAATTGGAAACACCATATATTTT.

The V gene is TRBV19, the J gene TRBJ2-7; D is uncertain. V lost 4 bases to trimming and J lost 1 base, with 8 bases between them. The germline gives CDR1 LNHDA, CDR2 SQIVND (reference sequence). The length of the CDR3 is 13 residues. The CDR3, as DNA: TGTGCCAGTAGTAGTGGCAGGTCCTACGAGCAGTACTTC. Encoded protein: CASSSGRSYEQYF.

J is TRBJ2-1 and V is TRBV19, with 10 bases identical to TRBD2. V was clipped by 3 bases and J by 9 bases; unmatched bases: 8. The germline V gene encodes CDR1 LNHDA and CDR2 SQIVND (reference sequence). This CDR3 spans 15 amino acids. CDR3 nucleotide sequence: TGTGCCAGTAGTATCGGGGACTTAGCGGGGGGTGAGCAGTTCTTC. As protein: CASSIGDLAGGEQFF.

This chain connects TRBV19 to TRBJ2-1, with 7 bases lining up with TRBD2. Germline V gene lookup returns CDR1 LNHDA and CDR2 SQIVND (reference sequence). V dropped 3 bases and J dropped 1; count of bases not matched to a gene: 3. The CDR3 loop spans 15 amino acids. The CDR3 loop is CASSMVGRSYNEQFF. CDR3 bases: TGTGCCAGTAGTATGGTCGGGAGGTCCTACAATGAGCAGTTCTTC.

The chain employs TRBV29-1 and TRBJ2-7; the D gene is possibly TRBD1 (5 bases). The germline V gene has CDR1 SQVTM and CDR2 ANQGSEA. With 1 base removed from V and 6 bases from J, the gap between germline ends came to 13 bases. This CDR3 contains 13 residues. CDR3 coding DNA: TGCAGCGTTGAAGTACGGGCAGGGTCCGAGCAGTACTTC. Protein: CSVEVRAGSEQYF.

V usage is TRBV2 and J usage is TRBJ2-1, with TRBD2 identical over 10 bases. The V gene's germline CDR1 is SNHLY and CDR2 FYNNEI. Unmatched junction bases numbered 12, after V lost 11 bases and J lost 5 bases. The CDR3 consists of 15 residues. CDR3 sequence (DNA): TGTGCCTCCCACCCCCGGACTAGCGGAAACAATGAGCAGTTCTTC. It translates to CASHPRTSGNNEQFF.

This sequence joins TRBV3-1 (or the pseudogene TRBV3-2) and TRBJ1-5; no reliable D call. The CDR3 has 15 amino acids. V dropped 1 base and J dropped 1 base, with 8 bases sitting between them. CDR1 is LGHDT and CDR2 is YNNKEL in the germline V gene (reference sequence). CDR3 loop: CASSQGQASNQPQHF. CDR3 nucleotide sequence: TGTGCCAGCAGCCAAGGGCAGGCGAGCAATCAGCCCCAGCATTTT.

The chain is built from TRBV9 and TRBJ2-5, with TRBD1 matching 9 bases. The CDR3 contains 14 residues. Germline lookup yields CDR1 SGDLS and CDR2 YYNGEE. J was trimmed by 2 bases and V by 2 bases; bases with no gene match: 1. DNA for the CDR3: TGTGCCAGCAGCGTGGACAGGGGACAAGAGACCCAGTACTTC. This gives the protein CASSVDRGQETQYF.

This chain connects TRBV7-9 to TRBJ1-1; tentatively, D is TRBD1 (6 bases). This CDR3 comprises 17 residues. Germline-derived CDR1 and CDR2 are SEHNR and FQNEAQ (reference sequence). With 1 base removed from V and 6 bases from J, the gap between germline ends came to 21 bases. The CDR3 sequence is CASSLGGRQAGGSEAFF. As DNA, the CDR3 is TGTGCCAGCAGCTTAGGTGGCAGACAGGCTGGGGGCTCTGAAGCTTTCTTT.

The chain combines TRBV19 with TRBJ1-5; tentatively, D is TRBD1 (6 bases). CDR1 is LNHDA and CDR2 is SQIVND in the germline V gene (reference sequence). This CDR3 is built from 18 residues. Trimming pared 7 bases from V and 1 base from J, leaving 23 bases between. Here the CDR3 reads CASTPLLSRGPSNQPQHF. The CDR3 DNA reads TGTGCCAGTACCCCGTTGTTGTCCAGGGGACCGAGCAATCAGCCCCAGCATTTT. The whole variable domain, filled in from reference TRBV19 and TRBJ1-5, reads DGGITQSPKYLFRKEGQNVTLSCEQNLNHDAMYWYRQDPGQGLRLIYYSQIVNDFQKGDIAEGYSVSREKKESFPLTVTSAQKNPTAFYLCASTPLLSRGPSNQPQHFGDGTRLSIL.

The chain carries TRBV5-4 and TRBJ2-3, with TRBD1 matching over 7 bases. Germline-derived CDR1 and CDR2 are SGHNT and YYREEE (reference sequence). V trimming: 3 bases; J trimming: 0 bases; junction bases outside the gene matches: 4. This CDR3 has 15 residues. The CDR3 region is CASSSGTVSTDTQYF. The CDR3 DNA reads as TGTGCCAGCAGCTCGGGGACAGTTAGCACAGATACGCAGTATTTT.

V is TRBV27 and J is TRBJ2-1, with 9 nucleotides matching TRBD2. The CDR3 contains 19 residues. CDR1 is MNHEY, CDR2 SMNVEV, per germline (reference sequence). The J segment lost 6 bases and the V segment lost 2 bases, leaving 17 bases of the junction unmatched. The CDR3 is CASSLKGDLAGLAFNEQFF. Here the CDR3 DNA reads TGTGCCAGCAGTTTAAAGGGGGATCTAGCGGGGTTAGCATTCAATGAGCAGTTCTTC.

The chain recombines TRBV27 with TRBJ1-6, with D maybe TRBD1 (5 bases). Per germline, CDR1 MNHEY and CDR2 SMNVEV (reference sequence). Trimming stripped 5 bases from V and 0 bases from J, with 14 bases between. This CDR3 has 17 residues. This CDR3 is CASSPTRQSSYNSPLHF. As DNA, the CDR3 is TGTGCCAGCAGTCCCACTCGACAGAGCTCCTATAATTCACCCCTCCACTTT.